What follows is one T cell receptor beta chain and its context. Its specificity is unknown. Time point given: 266 days after commencement of treatment, after nivolumab therapy. Specified treatment: AdE1-LMPpoly-expanded autologous EBV-specific T-cell therapy followed by anti-PD-1 nivolumab. The source of the sample is a study of EBV T-cell therapy then PD-1 blockade in nasopharyngeal carcinoma. Using immunoSEQ multiplex PCR, the repertoire was profiled, and TCRdb retains in-frame clones only, with some absent. This sample has about 21,000 clones, with about 86% found just once. The source of this sequence is a man aged 35-49 years with nasopharyngeal carcinoma. This material consisted of CD8+ T cells from blood, taken at roughly day 250 from a patient whose treatment included autologous EBV-specific T cells and nivolumab.

The CDR3 protein is CASSLVGRGRVNTEAFF. The CDR3 bases are TGTGCCAGCAGCTTAGTCGGCAGGGGGCGCGTGAACACTGAAGCTTTCTTT. V usage is TRBV7-3 and J usage is TRBJ1-1; 8 nucleotides agree with TRBD1. Trimming removed 2 bases from V and 0 bases from J; junction bases left unmatched: 8. In germline, CDR1 is SGHTA, CDR2 FQGTGA. The CDR3 loop spans 17 amino acids.